The T cell receptor beta chain described here comes from a study of shared clonotypes between healthy human individuals. Study findings and constraints: Sequencing depth was a factor that was expected to affect clonotype sharing among donors.

CDR3 length: 13 residues. Germline loops: CDR1 LGHNT, CDR2 FRNRAP. V was trimmed by 2 bases and J by 5 bases, leaving 9 bases between them. Positively selected for CCR7, the CD45RO-negative cells used as naive CD8 cells excluded terminally differentiated effector memory CD45RA+ cells. Caucasian adults residing in Nashville, Tennessee made up all the donors. Evenly divided among several immunoSEQ plates was the genomic DNA of each subset. Clones were sequenced by immunoSEQ multiplex PCR, and TCRdb holds only the in-frame ones, with some missing. This sample carries around 2,000,000 clones, less than 95% of them seen once, and the ten largest clones take 0.9% to 1.4%. Details on this clone: Its specificity is unknown.

The J gene is TRBJ1-2, the V gene TRBV12-5; unclear D gene. Sequencing was performed on naive CD8+ T cells sorted from blood. The receptor's source is a young man in good health. CDR3 nucleotides: TGTGCTAGTGGTTTGTGGCAATTGTATGGCTACACCTTC. Encoded protein: CASGLWQLYGYTF. The full variable domain, its missing parts supplied by reference TRBV12-5 and TRBJ1-2, is DARVTQTPRHKVTEMGQEVTMRCQPILGHNTVFWYRQTMMQGLELLAYFRNRAPLDDSGMPKDRFSAEMPDATLATLKIQPSEPRDSAVYFCASGLWQLYGYTFGSGTRLTVV.